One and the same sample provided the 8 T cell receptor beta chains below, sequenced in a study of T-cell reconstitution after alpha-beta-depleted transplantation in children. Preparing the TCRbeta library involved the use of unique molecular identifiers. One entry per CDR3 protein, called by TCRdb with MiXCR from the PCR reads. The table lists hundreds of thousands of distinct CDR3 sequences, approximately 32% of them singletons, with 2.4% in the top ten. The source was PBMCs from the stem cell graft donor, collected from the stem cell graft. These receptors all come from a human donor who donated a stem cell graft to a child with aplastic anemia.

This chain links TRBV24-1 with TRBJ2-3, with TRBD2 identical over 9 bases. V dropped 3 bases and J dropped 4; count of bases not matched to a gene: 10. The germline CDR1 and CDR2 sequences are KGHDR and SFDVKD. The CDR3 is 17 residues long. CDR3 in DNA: TGTGCCACCAGTGATGGGCTAGCGGGAATAAGGGCAGATACGCAGTATTTT. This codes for CATSDGLAGIRADTQYF.

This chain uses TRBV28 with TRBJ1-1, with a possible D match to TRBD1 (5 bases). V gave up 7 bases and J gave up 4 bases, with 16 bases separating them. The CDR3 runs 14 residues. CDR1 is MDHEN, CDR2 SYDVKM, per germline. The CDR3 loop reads CASISGGSSTEAFF. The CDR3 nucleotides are TGTGCCAGCATCTCCGGGGGTTCTAGCACTGAAGCTTTCTTT.

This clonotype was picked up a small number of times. The CDR3 here is CASSQGTDGYTF. The CDR3 nucleotides read TGTGCCAGCAGCCAAGGGACAGATGGCTACACCTTC. This rearrangement joins TRBV7-9 to TRBJ1-2, with 7 bases lining up with TRBD1. From germline, CDR1 is SEHNR and CDR2 FQNEAQ (reference sequence). Trimming at V came to 5 bases and at J to 6 bases, leaving 3 bases not matched to a gene. This CDR3 contains 12 residues. Variable domain in full (rest from reference TRBV7-9 and TRBJ1-2): DTGVSQNPRHKITKRGQNVTFRCDPISEHNRLYWYRQTLGQGPEFLTYFQNEAQLEKSRLLSDRFSAERPKGSFSTLEIQRTEQGDSAMYLCASSQGTDGYTFGSGTRLTVV.

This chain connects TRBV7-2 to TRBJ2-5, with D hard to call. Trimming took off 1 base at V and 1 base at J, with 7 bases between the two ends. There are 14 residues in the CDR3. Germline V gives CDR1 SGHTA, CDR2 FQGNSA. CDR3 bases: TGTGCCAGCAGCTTAGTAACGATCCAAGAGACCCAGTACTTC. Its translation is CASSLVTIQETQYF. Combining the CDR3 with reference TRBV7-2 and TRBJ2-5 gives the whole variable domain GAGVSQSPSNKVTEKGKDVELRCDPISGHTALYWYRQSLGQGLEFLIYFQGNSAPDKSGLPSDRFSAERTGGSVSTLTIQRTQQEDSAVYLCASSLVTIQETQYFGPGTRLLVL.

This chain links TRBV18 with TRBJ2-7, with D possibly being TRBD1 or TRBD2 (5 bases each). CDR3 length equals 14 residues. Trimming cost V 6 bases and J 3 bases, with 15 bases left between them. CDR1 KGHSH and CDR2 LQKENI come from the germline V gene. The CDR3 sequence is CASSRTPGLYEQYF. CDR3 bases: TGTGCCAGCTCCCGGACGCCGGGGCTCTACGAGCAGTACTTC.

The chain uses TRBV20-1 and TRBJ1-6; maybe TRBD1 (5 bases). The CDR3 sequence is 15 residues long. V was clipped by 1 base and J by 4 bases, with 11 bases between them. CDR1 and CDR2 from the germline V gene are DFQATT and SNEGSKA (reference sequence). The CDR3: CSARVSGQYNSPLHF. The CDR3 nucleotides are TGCAGTGCTAGAGTCTCAGGGCAGTATAATTCACCCCTCCACTTT.

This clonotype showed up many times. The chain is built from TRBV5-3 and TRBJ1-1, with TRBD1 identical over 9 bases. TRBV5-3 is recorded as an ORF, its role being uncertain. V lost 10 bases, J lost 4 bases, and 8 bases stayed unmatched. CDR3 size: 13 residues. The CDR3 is CASSGQGGTEAFF. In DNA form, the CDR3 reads TGTGCCTCTTCGGGACAGGGCGGCACTGAAGCTTTCTTT.

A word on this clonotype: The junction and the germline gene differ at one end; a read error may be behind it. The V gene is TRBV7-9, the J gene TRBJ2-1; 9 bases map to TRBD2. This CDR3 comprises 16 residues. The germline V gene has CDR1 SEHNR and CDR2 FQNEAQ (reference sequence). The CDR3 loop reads CASSLERLAGAALMVF. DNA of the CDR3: TGTGCCAGCAGCTTAGAACGGTTAGCGGGAGCCGCCTTGATGGTCTTC.